What follows is one TCR beta chain and its context. What antigen it recognizes has not been identified. Nothing much larger sits one base from this clone, and base qualities are not available. These data originate in a study of cytomegalovirus exposure and HLA in healthy donors (dated by TCRdb to about 2017). Looking at the study overall: According to an earlier analysis of 587 of the donors, about 190 million T cells yielded roughly 110 million unique TCR beta sequences and approximately 300 Gb of sequence data. Class I and class II HLA loci were covered by the typing at four-digit resolution. The T cell repertoires of several hundred subjects were profiled by immunosequencing and related to cytomegalovirus serostatus. The number of donors typed differed by locus, with roughly 620-630 for A, B, C, DRB1 and DQB1, roughly 520 for DQA1, under 610 for DPA1, and about 450 for DPB1. Across some 400 genotyped donors of the cohort, an average of about 240,000 unique TCR beta nucleotide sequences per donor were sequenced, and roughly 17% of those sequences were non-productive. Rather than drawing on any new phenotypic data, the later analysis identified candidate immune exposures from TCR beta sequences and the way those sequences occurred across donors. Of the 300 to 450 genotyped donors, approximately 82% fell in the genetic ancestry cluster associated with self-reported Caucasian donors. A later genetic analysis took genome-wide SNP genotypes for 398 of the 666 donors and used that subset as a discovery cohort. Several DR-DQ haplotypes were handled as single units for association and clustering because linkage in the cohort was strong. In addition to the first cohort of approximately 650 subjects, a separate validation cohort of 120 different subjects was used. To decide whether each TCR beta V gene segment behaved as functional or pseudogenic, an earlier analysis of some 570 of the donors relied on high-throughput TCR beta sequencing. High-throughput TCR immunosequencing, statistical association of individual TCRs with disease status, and machine learning were combined to predict cytomegalovirus infection status. Every repertoire in the discovery cohort had been generated on one and the same sequencing platform. Donor age, sex, ethnicity and CMV serostatus were collected together with the repertoire data. The study aimed to test whether signatures of past pathogen exposure could be identified by cataloging public T cell receptors. To study patterns of TCR occurrence, a later analysis re-analyzed previously published TCR beta repertoires from several hundred donors and added high-resolution HLA genotyping. About 310 gigabases of sequencing data and 70 million to 100 million unique TCR sequences were included in an early release covering roughly 600 HLA-typed donors. The full study reports these points: This cohort had only TCR beta chains sequenced, and the lack of alpha or paired-chain data limited which features could be detected. Across donors, most TCR sequences were observed very rarely, whereas some public TCRs were present in many individuals. In a later analysis, about 17,000 TCR beta sequences were associated with specific HLA alleles at a false discovery rate of 0.05. Some IMGT-functional V segments, including TRBV6-2 and TRBV6-3, could not be distinguished by the 87-base-pair reads and were therefore excluded. The authors suggested that the approach could potentially be generalized to other disease states and immunological phenotypes. A later analysis found that HLA-associated TCR beta chains were more clonally expanded and had lower generation probabilities than equally common non-associated chains. In a later genetic analysis, a missense DCLRE1C variant was associated with V-gene and J-gene trimming of TCR beta chains, and the association was replicated in an independent cohort. A later analysis reported that several top co-occurrence clusters appeared linked to parvovirus B19, influenza, CMV and Epstein-Barr virus. In a later analysis, TCR association rates were found to vary across HLA loci, with the most associated TCRs seen for DRB1 alleles and the fewest for HLA-C alleles. When HLA alleles, especially DR and DQ, strongly co-occurred, TCR associations were difficult to assign to individual alleles. In the study, some 160 TCR beta chains were listed as associated with cytomegalovirus. A later analysis found that most CMV-associated TCR beta chains appeared HLA-restricted, with HLA associations seemingly driven largely by CMV exposure. A cluster of highly shared sequence variants was judged likely to represent a technical artifact of the sequencing pipeline. Because HLA typing was missing for some donors at each locus, association tests included only the typed subset. The only immune exposure information available for the cohort was CMV serostatus. An earlier analysis of around 540 of the donors showed that most TCR beta V segments appeared in productive rearrangements either about 90% or about 30% of the time, which broadly matched IMGT annotations. Because counts were too low, about 18 rarely observed V segments, including chromosome 9 orphons, were excluded from the earlier analysis of 500 to 700 of the donors. The classifier was reported to diagnose cytomegalovirus status with high specificity and sensitivity in both the original cohort and the validation cohort. A few of the identified cytomegalovirus-associated TCR beta chains were confirmed in vitro to be specific for cytomegalovirus antigens. A further reported finding was that TCR beta sequences accurately predicted the HLA-A and HLA-B alleles for most subjects in the first cohort. Linkage disequilibrium might explain the correlated functional status among segregating V segments, but an unknown experimental factor could not be excluded. In a later genetic analysis, fewer N-insertions in productive TCRs were reported among donors in an Asian-associated ancestry cluster than the 666-donor mean. Sequencing depth was assumed to be roughly uniform across donors in the presence/absence analyses, though that assumption may not hold.

V gives up 3 bases and J gives up 3 bases, and the segment between their germline ends measures 10 bases. The CDR3 goes from the cysteine to the phenylalanine over 13 residues. Only the CDR3 portion is preserved as DNA: 39 bases, with reading frame beginning at the first base. CDR1 and CDR2 (SGHDT, YYEEEE) derive from the germline V gene. Libraries were built with the immunoSEQ multiplex PCR assay. For the multiplex PCR, a mixture combining 60 forward primers for TCR Vbeta segments and 13 reverse primers for TCR Jbeta segments was used. The CDR3 region of rearranged TCR beta genes was amplified from genomic DNA by a multiplex PCR assay. Amplified TCR beta libraries were sequenced as 87-base-pair reads on the Illumina HiSeq System. Per the original workflow: In a later analysis, 77 million or so unique TCR beta chains were counted across the 666 repertoires, and approximately 9.9 million of these chains were shared by at least two donors. Raw reads were error-corrected and collapsed into unique sequences with a nearest-neighbor algorithm that merged closely related sequences to remove PCR and sequencing errors. V, D and J gene segments were assigned by aligning CDR3 sequences to IMGT reference sequences. For a sequence to be retained, at least a six-nucleotide match to both a V gene segment and a J gene segment was required. Rearrangements were classified as productive when the CDR3 lacked stop codons and remained in frame with V and J, and all other rearrangements were classified as non-productive. CDR3 was defined according to IMGT convention as the region running from the second conserved V-encoded cysteine to the conserved J-encoded phenylalanine. The earlier analysis of around 640 of the donors excluded sequences that lacked an unambiguous match to a single V gene segment. An earlier analysis of roughly 590 of the donors called V segments functional above 56.7% productive rearrangements and segregating when the between-donor standard deviation exceeded 5%. A statistical classification framework was built to diagnose cytomegalovirus status from the catalog of TCR beta chain sequences. V and J gene assignment, in a later analysis, came from comparing TCR nucleotide sequences with IMGT/GENE-DB human TR gene sequences. Using the TCRdist pipeline, a later analysis assigned CDR3 sequences along with most-parsimonious VDJ recombination scenarios. In a later analysis, each TCR beta chain was defined by its CDR3 amino acid sequence together with its V-gene family, and reads without a unique V-gene family were excluded. A later analysis removed several hundred highly shared, low-generation-probability nucleotide sequences to deal with suspected cross-contamination and a sequencing artifact. For each public chain, a later analysis derived a clonal expansion index from normalized ranks of inferred template counts within each repertoire. In a later analysis, generation probabilities were computed using a VDJ recombination model fitted to out-of-frame rearrangements, and the results were checked against IGoR. Hypergeometric tests were used in a later analysis to score TCR-TCR, TCR-HLA and TCR-CMV co-occurrence, with a repertoire-size bias correction applied to the TCR pairs. A later analysis estimated false discovery rates by permuting HLA or CMV assignments 20 times. In a later analysis, co-occurring TCRs were grouped using DBSCAN, with TCRdist sequence similarity added in when clustering inside HLA-allele-positive subsets. Repertoires with fewer than 30,000 or more than 120,000 public chains were left out of co-occurrence clustering, as were about 5 repertoires with anomalous nucleotide sharing. Not all clones reach the TCRdb copy of this immuneACCESS table, which keeps in-frame sequences only. Checked studies attribute under half of the gap to unresolved V genes and leave the rest unexplained. V and J calls and clone size come straight from that table; D and trimming were deduced from the DNA. For this sample there are some 150,000 clones; around three fifths appear just once. 3% of the sample is taken by the ten largest.

The cohort comprised more than 550 healthy bone marrow donors. At the time of sampling, all cohort members were nominally healthy, though unrecorded immune exposures were likely present. The donor tested CMV seropositive and was one of the 289 seropositive cohort members. A peripheral blood sample was collected from each donor, and TCR beta sequencing was performed on peripheral blood mononuclear cells. The Qiagen DNeasy Blood Extraction Kit was used to extract genomic DNA from the blood cell samples. Sequenced material: PBMCs. The V gene is TRBV5-6 and the J gene is TRBJ2-7; the D gene is perhaps TRBD1, on 5 matching bases. This receptor was taken from a woman in her twenties or thirties in good health and CMV-seropositive. In nucleotides, the sequence is TGTGCCAGCAGCTGGCGACAGCACTACGAGCAGTACTTC. Its product reads: CASSWRQHYEQYF.